The sequence of this T cell receptor (beta chain) was determined in a study of long-term antiretroviral therapy in people with HIV. Broader study findings: Clones showing expansion before ART dominated the repertoire at all time points. ART preceded a rise in diversity that nonetheless stayed lower than in transplant donor controls. Specimen acquisition occurred between the mid-2000s and the late 2010s, potentially under older ART regimens.

In regard to this clone: As yet, its antigen is unknown.

In germline, CDR1 is MNHNY, CDR2 SVGAGI (reference sequence). The V segment lost 2 bases and the J segment 3 bases; nucleotides outside the gene matches: 2. CDR3 length equals 15 residues. An immunoSEQ assay, version v3.0, was performed at survey level. Each sample aimed for roughly 40,000-55,000 sequenced T-cell genomes. Clones were sequenced by immunoSEQ multiplex PCR, and TCRdb holds only the in-frame ones, with some missing. The sample shows roughly 37,000 clones, about 80% of them seen only once. The chain is built from TRBV6-6 and TRBJ1-5, with 9 bases fitting TRBD1. This sequence was found in a man younger than 40 with HIV. Source: unsorted PBMCs, taken 3.4 years after starting antiretroviral therapy. This CDR3 reads CASSYGQGYNQPQHF. For the CDR3, the DNA is TGTGCCAGCAGTTACGGACAGGGGTACAATCAGCCCCAGCATTTT.